The 6 T cell receptor beta chains below all came from one sample that was sequenced in a study of control samples from healthy donors and cancer patients. Repertoires were generated with immunoSEQ multiplex PCR, while TCRdb's copy carries only in-frame clones and drops some. Of fewer than 300,000 clones in the sample, 82% were seen once. Sequencing input: PBMCs. The receptor source for this set is a woman aged 55-70 years with lung cancer.

The V call is TRBV6-5, the J call TRBJ2-5, with D maybe TRBD2 (6 bases). The CDR3 sequence is 13 residues long. The V end was cut by 6 bases, the J end by 2 bases, with 10 bases between. Germline V gene sequence: CDR1 MNHEY, CDR2 SVGAGI. CDR3 sequence (DNA): TGTGCCAGCAGCCGGGAGCTTCAAGAGACCCAGTACTTC. It encodes CASSRELQETQYF.

CDR3 DNA: TGTGCCAGCAGCCCGCCCGGGGGCCAAGAGACCCAGTACTTC. Its translation is CASSPPGGQETQYF. The chain employs TRBV7-2 and TRBJ2-5; TRBD2 is a possible D gene (6 bases). The V end was cut by 5 bases, the J end by 1 base, with 11 bases between. Germline assignment: CDR1 SGHTA and CDR2 FQGNSA. The CDR3 covers 14 residues.

The rearrangement links TRBV3-1 (or the pseudogene TRBV3-2) to TRBJ2-3; D tentatively fits TRBD1 or TRBD2 (7 bases each). The CDR3 is 15 residues long. The V and J ends lost 4 bases and 6 bases respectively, with 17 bases between them. The V gene's germline CDR1 is LGHDT and CDR2 YNNKEL (reference sequence). DNA for the CDR3: TGTGCCAGCAGCCGCACAGGGGACGGGGGGGATACGCAGTATTTT. Its protein product is CASSRTGDGGDTQYF.

The gene calls are TRBV27 and TRBJ2-3, with 11 bases matching TRBD1. V lost 5 bases to trimming and J lost 3 bases; unmatched junction nucleotides: 7. The CDR3 loop spans 16 amino acids. Germline loops: CDR1 MNHEY, CDR2 SMNVEV (reference sequence). CDR3 nucleotides: TGTGCCAGCAGTCGCCGGGACAGGGGGTTAACAGATACGCAGTATTTT. The encoded protein is CASSRRDRGLTDTQYF.

V is TRBV24-1 and J is TRBJ2-3; D gene uncertain. The CDR3 spans 13 residues. V was pared by 1 base and J by 6 bases, with 7 bases between. Per germline, CDR1 KGHDR and CDR2 SFDVKD. CDR3: CATSDLPGDTQYF. DNA for the CDR3: TGTGCCACCAGTGATTTACCTGGGGATACGCAGTATTTT.

This sequence joins TRBV28 and TRBJ1-1; D not resolved. The CDR3 covers 15 residues. Trimming cost V 5 bases and J 4 bases, with 17 bases left between them. Germline V gene lookup returns CDR1 MDHEN and CDR2 SYDVKM. This CDR3 is CASSPIPREGTEAFF. The CDR3 nucleotides are TGTGCCAGCAGTCCAATTCCGAGGGAAGGCACTGAAGCTTTCTTT. The whole variable domain, filled in from reference TRBV28 and TRBJ1-1, reads DVKVTQSSRYLVKRTGEKVFLECVQDMDHENMFWYRQDPGLGLRLIYFSYDVKMKEKGDIPEGYSVSREKKERFSLILESASTNQTSMYLCASSPIPREGTEAFFGQGTRLTVV.